This T cell receptor (beta chain) stems from a study of blood T cells in healthy people across ages. Looking at the study overall: There was about one barcoded beta molecule captured by template switching per two T cells. Regarding the study as a whole: A greater number of naive CD4+ cells and higher diversity distinguished long-lived donors from aged donors.

CDR1 is MNHEY and CDR2 is SVGAGI in the germline V gene. The ends lost 0 bases at V and 4 bases at J; junction bases unmatched: 8. The CDR3 spans 16 residues. Then a second PCR, running about 6 to 11 cycles, was carried out with a sample-barcoded 5' primer and a J-beta primer mix. TCRdb independently ran MiXCR on the 5' RACE reads; one entry per CDR3 protein. The profile covers 1,300,000 or so distinct CDR3 sequences, with approximately 59% appearing a single time and about 6.3% taken by the ten largest. This clonotype has just one count. Its antigen is as yet unknown. The origin of this receptor is a man aged 18 to 30 in good health. Sequencing input: blood. The chain combines TRBV6-5 with TRBJ1-1; 7 bases align to TRBD1. The CDR3 nucleotides are TGTGCCAGCAGTTACTCGGAGGGGGCGCGTTCCACTGAAGCTTTCTTT. Translated: CASSYSEGARSTEAFF.